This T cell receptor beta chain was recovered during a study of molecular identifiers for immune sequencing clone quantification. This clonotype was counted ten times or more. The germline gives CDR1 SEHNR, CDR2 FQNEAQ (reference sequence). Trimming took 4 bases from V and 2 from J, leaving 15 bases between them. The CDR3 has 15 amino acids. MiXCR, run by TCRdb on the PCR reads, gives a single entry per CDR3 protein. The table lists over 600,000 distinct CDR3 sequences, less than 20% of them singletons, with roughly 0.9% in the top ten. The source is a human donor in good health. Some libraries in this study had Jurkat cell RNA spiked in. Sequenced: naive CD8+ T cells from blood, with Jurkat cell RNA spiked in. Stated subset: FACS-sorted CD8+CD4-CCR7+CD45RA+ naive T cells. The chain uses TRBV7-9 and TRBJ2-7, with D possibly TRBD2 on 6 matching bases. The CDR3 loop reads CASSSPGTGTYEQYF. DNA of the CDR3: TGTGCCAGCAGCTCTCCAGGGACTGGGACCTACGAGCAGTACTTC.